These 26 T cell receptor beta chains came from one sample sequenced in a study of blood T cells in healthy people across ages. A J-beta primer mix and a sample-barcoded 5' primer were used in a second PCR of about 7 to 11 cycles. TCRdb called the 5' RACE reads again in MiXCR, with one record for every CDR3 protein. The data show approximately 810,000 distinct CDR3 sequences, with around 28% seen just once and 15% to 20% held by the top ten. Material: blood. The receptors here all came from an elderly woman in good health.

This chain connects TRBV7-9 to TRBJ1-2; D remains ambiguous. The CDR3 has 12 amino acids. Trimming pared 1 base from V and 6 bases from J, leaving 6 bases between. The V gene's germline CDR1 is SEHNR and CDR2 FQNEAQ (reference sequence). CDR3 sequence: CASSLVLDGYTF. In DNA, the CDR3 is TGTGCCAGCAGCTTAGTACTCGATGGCTACACCTTC.

This clonotype was found many times. Written as DNA, the CDR3 is TGCAGTGCCGAAAGCGGGGGGGCGCGGAATGAGCAGTTCTTC. Amino acid sequence: CSAESGGARNEQFF. The chain recombines TRBV20-1 with TRBJ2-1; 10 nucleotides align to TRBD2. The CDR3 totals 14 residues. CDR1 DFQATT and CDR2 SNEGSKA come from the germline V gene (reference sequence). After removal of 6 bases from V and 7 bases from J, the junction contained 9 bases not matched to a gene.

This clonotype was seen repeatedly, ten times or more. The chain links TRBV20-1 to TRBJ2-7, with D perhaps TRBD1 (5 bases). Trimming removed 3 bases at V and 1 base at J, with 7 bases between. The CDR3 contains 12 residues. Germline V gene sequence: CDR1 DFQATT, CDR2 SNEGSKA (reference sequence). CDR3 residues: CSASTGSYEQYF. CDR3 sequence (DNA): TGCAGTGCTAGTACAGGTTCCTACGAGCAGTACTTC.

The V call is TRBV3-1, the J call TRBJ2-7, with D tentatively TRBD2 (5 bases). Germline V gives CDR1 LGHDT, CDR2 YNNKEL (reference sequence). Trimming stripped 1 base from V and 7 bases from J, with 17 bases between. The CDR3 is 15 residues long. For the CDR3, the DNA is TGTGCCAGCAGCCAAGTGCGACTAACGGCCAATGAGCAGTACTTC. As protein: CASSQVRLTANEQYF.

Turning to this clonotype: Germline is not matched at one junction end, which may reflect a read error. This chain links TRBV15 with TRBJ2-2; D ambiguous. The CDR3 contains 15 residues. From germline, CDR1 is LNHNV and CDR2 YYDKDF (reference sequence). The CDR3 sequence: CAASREYSNTGELFF. The CDR3 DNA sequence: TGTGCCGCCAGCAGAGAATACAGTAACACCGGGGAGCTGTTTTTT. Complete variable domain (other parts from reference TRBV15 and TRBJ2-2): DAMVIQNPRYQVTQFGKPVTLSCSQTLNHNVMYWYQQKSSQAPKLLFHYYDKDFNNEADTPDNFQSRRPNTSFCFLDIRSPGLGDTAMYLCAASREYSNTGELFFGEGSRLTVL.

This clonotype was counted a single time. The chain couples TRBV20-1 to TRBJ2-5; D unclear. The CDR3 has 13 residues. Germline V gives CDR1 DFQATT, CDR2 SNEGSKA (reference sequence). Between the trimmed V and J ends, which lost 4 bases and 1 base, there was a span of 10 bases. This chain's CDR3 is CSATKTVQETQYF. Here the CDR3 DNA reads TGCAGTGCTACCAAGACGGTCCAAGAGACCCAGTACTTC.

This clonotype was detected many times. V is TRBV6-2 or TRBV6-3 and J is TRBJ2-1, with TRBD2 matching over 7 bases. V gave up 6 bases and J gave up 6 bases; unmatched junction bases: 2. This CDR3 has 12 residues. Germline values: CDR1 MNHEY, CDR2 SVGEGT. The CDR3 region has the DNA TGTGCCAGCAGCAGACTAGCCAATGAGCAGTTCTTC. Amino acid sequence: CASSRLANEQFF.

This clonotype was observed many times. This chain's CDR3 is CSASSALGGGWETQYF. CDR3 in DNA: TGCAGTGCTAGTAGCGCTTTAGGAGGGGGCTGGGAGACCCAGTACTTC. The chain links TRBV20-1 to TRBJ2-5, with D perhaps TRBD1 (7 bases). This CDR3 is built from 16 residues. With 3 bases removed from V and 5 bases from J, the gap between germline ends came to 22 bases. Germline CDR1 and CDR2: DFQATT and SNEGSKA (reference sequence).

CDR3 sequence reads: CASSLVVDDYNEQFF. The CDR3 DNA reads as TGTGCCAGCAGCTTAGTTGTAGATGACTACAATGAGCAGTTCTTT. The rearrangement uses TRBV7-2 and TRBJ1-1; D gene uncertain. V lost 1 base, J lost 14 bases, and 23 bases lay in between. From germline, CDR1 is SGHTA and CDR2 FQGNSA. The CDR3 runs 15 residues.

This chain connects TRBV18 to TRBJ2-2; a weak D match, TRBD2 (6 bases). The CDR3 is 16 amino acids. V was shortened by 3 bases and J by 3 bases, with 14 bases between the two germline ends. The germline CDR1 and CDR2 sequences are KGHSH and LQKENI. This chain's CDR3 is CASSPRSGTDTGELFF. CDR3 coding DNA: TGTGCCAGCTCACCCCGTAGCGGTACGGACACCGGGGAGCTGTTTTTT.

This clonotype was observed at least ten times. The chain carries TRBV7-2 and TRBJ2-5; 8 bases agree with TRBD2. The CDR3 has 14 residues. Germline V lookup: CDR1 SGHTA, CDR2 FQGNSA. Germline trimming cut 2 bases from V and 5 bases from J; bases unmatched to any gene: 4. This CDR3 is CASSLRGGRETQYF. As DNA, the CDR3 is TGTGCCAGCAGCTTACGGGGGGGACGGGAGACCCAGTACTTC.

A few counts support this clonotype. The chain combines TRBV7-6 with TRBJ1-1, with 7 bases lining up with TRBD1. The CDR3 is 12 amino acids. In germline, CDR1 is SGHVS, CDR2 FNYEAQ. The J segment lost 7 bases and the V segment lost 5 bases, leaving 4 bases of the junction unmatched. CDR3: CASSDRDSEAFF. The CDR3 coding sequence is TGTGCCAGCAGCGACCGGGACAGTGAAGCTTTCTTT.

Many counts were recorded for this clonotype. The chain couples TRBV11-2 to TRBJ2-1; D is undetermined. Trimming removed 1 base from V and 9 bases from J, with 4 bases in between. This CDR3 is 11 amino acids long. Germline-derived CDR1 and CDR2 are SGHAT and FQNNGV. The CDR3 sequence is CASSLGSEQFF. The DNA of the CDR3 is TGTGCCAGCAGCTTAGGGAGTGAGCAGTTCTTC.

The chain combines TRBV12-3 or TRBV12-4 with TRBJ1-1, with D perhaps TRBD1 (5 bases). This CDR3 spans 14 amino acids. V lost 9 bases and J lost 2, with 16 bases in between. The CDR3 DNA reads TGTGCCAGTAGGTTAAGAGGGACCAACACTGAAGCTTTCTTT. Protein: CASRLRGTNTEAFF.

About this clonotype: A much larger clone differs by one base, so this may be a read error. DNA for the CDR3: TGCGCCAGCAGCACGGACGGTGGTAGAGATACGCAGTATTTT. Protein: CASSTDGGRDTQYF. This chain connects TRBV5-1 to TRBJ2-3, with D unclear. Between the trimmed V and J ends, which lost 4 bases and 5 bases, there was a span of 14 bases. CDR3 length equals 14 residues. The germline V gene encodes CDR1 SGHRS and CDR2 YFSETQ.

In the case of this clonotype: A clone one base away is much larger, so this may be a read error. The conserved final phenylalanine or tryptophan is absent from the CDR3, which likely points to a read error. V usage is TRBV6-2 or TRBV6-3 and J usage is TRBJ2-3, with D perhaps TRBD2 (6 bases). The CDR3 sequence is 16 residues long. V lost 6 bases, J lost 2 bases, and 18 bases lay in between. Per the germline V gene, CDR1 is MNHEY and CDR2 is SVGEGT. DNA for the CDR3: TGTGCCAGCAGATCCATAGCGGATATGATCACAGATACGCAGTATTGT. As protein: CASRSIADMITDTQYC.

This clonotype was detected ten times or more. The rearrangement joins TRBV5-1 to TRBJ2-1; TRBD1 matches 9 bases. The CDR3 runs 16 residues. The germline V gene encodes CDR1 SGHRS and CDR2 YFSETQ. J was trimmed by 3 bases and V by 0 bases; bases with no gene match: 4. CDR3 in DNA: TGCGCCAGCAGCTTGGGGGTGACAGGGGGCTACAATGAGCAGTTCTTC. Its translation: CASSLGVTGGYNEQFF.

At least ten counts were recorded for this clonotype. CDR3 sequence (DNA): TGCAGTGCTAGACGACCGGGACTAGCGGCAGATACGCAGTATTTT. It encodes CSARRPGLAADTQYF. The chain uses TRBV20-1 and TRBJ2-3, with 11 positions matching TRBD2. The CDR3 spans 15 residues. V shed 2 bases, J shed 4 bases, and the junction held 5 bases outside the gene matches. The germline V gene has CDR1 DFQATT and CDR2 SNEGSKA (reference sequence).

For this clonotype: This may be a read error, as it is one base from a much larger clone. The gene calls are TRBV7-9 and TRBJ2-5; TRBD2 aligns across 8 bases. The length of the CDR3 is 15 residues. V was clipped by 3 bases and J by 4 bases; unmatched bases: 7. CDR1 and CDR2 (germline): SEHNR, FQNEAQ (reference sequence). CDR3: CASSFRAGGGETQYF. DNA for the CDR3: TGTGCCAGCAGCTTCCGTGCGGGGGGAGGAGAGACCCAGTACTTC. Looking up the rest from reference TRBV7-9 and TRBJ2-5 gives the full variable domain: DTGVSQNPRHKITKRGQNVTFRCDPISEHNRLYWYRQTLGQGPEFLTYFQNEAQLEKSRLLSDRFSAERPKGSFSTLEIQRTEQGDSAMYLCASSFRAGGGETQYFGPGTRLLVL.

This clonotype occurred a few times. The chain has TRBV5-1 and TRBJ1-2; TRBD1 is a possible D gene (5 bases). Trimming removed 0 bases at V and 2 bases at J, with 8 bases between. The CDR3 runs 14 residues. The germline V gene encodes CDR1 SGHRS and CDR2 YFSETQ. CDR3 in DNA: TGCGCCAGCAGCTTGGACAGGTTCAACTATGGCTACACCTTC. Residues: CASSLDRFNYGYTF.

Regarding this clonotype: A single base separates this from a much larger clone, so it may be a read error. The rearrangement uses TRBV20-1 and TRBJ2-5, with 7 bases identical to TRBD1. Germline V gene sequence: CDR1 DFQATT, CDR2 SNEGSKA (reference sequence). The CDR3 loop spans 15 amino acids. Trimming took 4 bases from V and 4 from J; bases not matched to a gene: 12. CDR3 coding DNA: TGCAGTGCTACCCGTCCCGGGACAGCAGGAGAGACCCAGTACTTC. The encoded protein is CSATRPGTAGETQYF.

At least ten counts were recorded for this clonotype. This chain connects TRBV28 to TRBJ2-3; D unresolved. The CDR3 loop spans 11 amino acids. CDR1 is MDHEN and CDR2 is SYDVKM in the germline V gene. With 6 bases removed from V and 5 bases from J, the gap between germline ends came to 6 bases. CDR3 residues: CASSSLDTQYF. In DNA, the CDR3 is TGTGCCAGCAGCTCACTAGATACGCAGTATTTT.

This clonotype was recorded a few times. This chain joins TRBV7-2 and TRBJ1-1; 10 bases fit TRBD1. This CDR3 is built from 15 residues. Germline assignment: CDR1 SGHTA and CDR2 FQGNSA. Trimming cost V 8 bases and J 10 bases; bases outside gene matches: 16. In nucleotides, the CDR3 is TGTGCCAGCGCCCCAGCCAGGACAGGGGGAAGTTTAGCTTTCTTT. This translates into CASAPARTGGSLAFF.

The chain links TRBV28 to TRBJ1-2; TRBD1 matches 7 bases. Germline assignment: CDR1 MDHEN and CDR2 SYDVKM. The junction had 13 bases not matched to a gene; V was cut back by 5 bases and J by 4 bases. The CDR3 is 16 amino acids. The CDR3 region has the DNA TGTGCCAGCAGTGTCCCCACAGGGGCGGGAAGCTATGGCTACACCTTC. Translating it yields CASSVPTGAGSYGYTF.

This clonotype was found many times. The chain has TRBV20-1 and TRBJ2-7, with TRBD2 matching over 11 bases. Per germline, CDR1 DFQATT and CDR2 SNEGSKA (reference sequence). The CDR3 totals 15 residues. With V trimmed by 3 bases and J by 1 base, 5 bases remained unmatched. CDR3 DNA: TGCAGTGCTAGGGGACTAGCGGCTACGTCCTACGAGCAGTACTTC. As protein: CSARGLAATSYEQYF.

Comment on this clonotype: One base away lies a much larger clone, so this may be a sequencing read error. The chain joins TRBV5-1 to TRBJ2-1, with D tentatively TRBD1 (6 bases). V shed 9 bases and J shed 9 bases, with 13 bases lying between them. The CDR3 loop spans 11 amino acids. CDR1 is SGHRS and CDR2 is YFSETQ in the germline V gene. CDR3 protein: CATRGGSEQFF. The CDR3 DNA reads TGCGCCACCAGAGGGGGAAGTGAGCAGTTCTTC. The full variable domain, with the rest looked up from reference TRBV5-1 and TRBJ2-1, is KAGVTQTPRYLIKTRGQQVTLSCSPISGHRSVSWYQQTPGQGLQFLFEYFSETQRNKGNFPGRFSGRQFSNSRSEMNVSTLELGDSALYLCATRGGSEQFFGPGTRLTVL.